These 23 T cell receptor beta chains came from one sample sequenced in a study of T-cell memory formation after mild COVID-19. Using its own MiXCR run on the 5' RACE reads, TCRdb lists one record per CDR3 protein. The profile shows about 210,000 distinct CDR3 sequences, 10% to 13% of them singletons. Material: PBMCs or a T cell subset sorted from them (not recorded which). The receptors here all came from a man aged 18 to 30 who had mild COVID-19 (a few samples of this study predate the infection). Cell type and time point are not known.

The chain links TRBV9 to TRBJ2-3; D uncertain. This CDR3 has 17 residues. Trimming removed 4 bases at V and 2 bases at J, with 20 bases between. Germline V lookup: CDR1 SGDLS, CDR2 YYNGEE. The CDR3 nucleotides read TGTGCCAGCAGCCCTACCCACAGCCTGGGGTACACAGATACGCAGTATTTT. This codes for CASSPTHSLGYTDTQYF.

In this sample, this clonotype turned up a few times. The rearrangement links TRBV10-3 to TRBJ2-1, with 14 bases matching TRBD2. This CDR3 spans 13 amino acids. Germline V gene lookup returns CDR1 ENHRY and CDR2 SYGVKD. The junction had 2 bases not matched to a gene; V was cut back by 10 bases and J by 6 bases. CDR3 DNA sequence: TGTGCCACAGGACTAGCGGGGGGCAATGAGCAGTTCTTC. It encodes CATGLAGGNEQFF.

This clonotype was counted many times. The chain carries TRBV5-1 and TRBJ1-1, with D possibly being TRBD1 (5 bases). V lost 6 bases and J 0 bases, leaving 9 bases between the germline ends. CDR1 SGHRS and CDR2 YFSETQ come from the germline V gene. This CDR3 comprises 13 residues. The CDR3: CASKQAMNTEAFF. CDR3 sequence (DNA): TGCGCCAGCAAACAGGCGATGAACACTGAAGCTTTCTTT.

V gene TRBV3-1 combines with J gene TRBJ2-7; D is unclear. V dropped 1 base and J dropped 3 bases, with 7 bases sitting between them. This CDR3 has 13 amino acids. Germline V gene lookup returns CDR1 LGHDT and CDR2 YNNKEL (reference sequence). Here the CDR3 DNA reads TGTGCCAGCAGCCAAGTTCTGAACTACGAGCAGTACTTC. Translating gives CASSQVLNYEQYF.

This CDR3 reads CASSLLGPSYNEQFF. CDR3 DNA: TGTGCCAGCAGCTTACTAGGGCCCTCCTACAATGAGCAGTTCTTC. The genes are TRBV7-3 and TRBJ2-1; D is unresolved. The V and J ends lost 2 bases and 0 bases respectively, with 8 bases between them. CDR3 length: 15 residues. The germline gives CDR1 SGHTA, CDR2 FQGTGA.

J is TRBJ1-1 and V is TRBV7-3; TRBD1 is a possible D gene (5 bases). The V gene lost 6 bases and the J gene lost 0 bases, with 8 bases spanning the gap. CDR1 SGHTA and CDR2 FQGTGA come from the germline V gene. This CDR3 spans 13 amino acids. The DNA of the CDR3 is TGTGCCAGCAGAGCAGGGATGAACACTGAAGCTTTCTTT. Its protein product is CASRAGMNTEAFF.

The rearrangement links TRBV6-6 to TRBJ2-7; 11 bases map to TRBD1. The CDR3 is made up of 12 amino acids. The germline CDR1 and CDR2 sequences are MNHNY and SVGAGI (reference sequence). The V gene end was trimmed by 6 bases and the J gene end by 9 bases; junction bases not matched to a gene: 4. The CDR3 DNA reads as TGTGCCAGCAGCCCCGGGACAGGGGGGCAGTACGTC. This codes for CASSPGTGGQYV.

This clonotype was seen a handful of times. The chain uses TRBV6-5 and TRBJ1-2, with a possible D match to TRBD1 (6 bases). Germline V gene lookup returns CDR1 MNHEY and CDR2 SVGAGI. V was cut by 0 bases and J by 10 bases, with 9 bases left in between. The CDR3 spans 12 residues. Written as DNA, the CDR3 is TGTGCCAGCAGTTACTCCGACAGGCTCTACACCTTC. It translates to CASSYSDRLYTF.

This clonotype was recorded a few times. V and J are TRBV6-5 and TRBJ1-2, with D perhaps matching TRBD1 (5 bases). This CDR3 comprises 13 residues. The V and J ends lost 6 bases and 8 bases respectively, with 16 bases between them. The V gene's germline CDR1 is MNHEY and CDR2 SVGAGI. This chain's CDR3 is CASRGRGRQGYTF. CDR3 DNA sequence: TGTGCCAGCAGGGGGAGGGGCCGTCAGGGCTACACCTTC.

Only a few counts were recorded for this clonotype. The CDR3 here is CASSVGLAGGTTNGIQYF. The CDR3, as DNA: TGTGCCAGCAGCGTAGGGCTAGCGGGGGGGACGACTAATGGCATTCAGTACTTC. The chain joins TRBV9 to TRBJ2-4; 12 bases map to TRBD2. This CDR3 spans 18 amino acids. Trimming took 0 bases from V and 9 from J; bases not matched to a gene: 13. In germline, CDR1 is SGDLS, CDR2 YYNGEE.

This clonotype was counted once. V usage is TRBV6-1 and J usage is TRBJ1-5; D is unresolved. The CDR3 length is 14 residues. Per germline, CDR1 MNHNS and CDR2 SASEGT. V shed 7 bases and J shed 10 bases, with 20 bases lying between them. DNA of the CDR3: TGTGCCAGCACCCCCGGTCTTGCCACCGGCCCCCAGCATTTT. Its translation: CASTPGLATGPQHF.

This clonotype was detected only a few times. This rearrangement joins TRBV19 to TRBJ2-1, with D hard to call. Germline CDR1 and CDR2: LNHDA and SQIVND (reference sequence). The CDR3 sequence is 13 residues long. The V end was cut by 11 bases, the J end by 0 bases, with 11 bases between. This chain's CDR3 is CASVGYSYNEQFF. DNA of the CDR3: TGTGCCTCCGTAGGGTACTCCTACAATGAGCAGTTCTTC.

The gene calls are TRBV12-3 or TRBV12-4 and TRBJ1-2; D gene ambiguous. Trimming shortened V by 4 bases and J by 4 bases, and 13 bases separated the two germline ends. CDR3 length equals 14 residues. CDR3 residues: CASSSGPPFYGYTF. DNA of the CDR3: TGTGCCAGCAGTTCCGGGCCTCCTTTCTATGGCTACACCTTC.

Ten or more counts support this clonotype. This rearrangement joins TRBV7-9 to TRBJ2-1; 10 positions match TRBD1. The V segment lost 3 bases and the J segment 8 bases; nucleotides outside the gene matches: 10. The CDR3 sequence is 16 residues long. CDR1 is SEHNR, CDR2 FQNEAQ, per germline (reference sequence). CDR3 region: CASSLTPQTGGHEQFF. DNA of the CDR3: TGTGCCAGCAGCTTGACCCCGCAGACAGGGGGCCATGAGCAGTTCTTC.

This clonotype was detected only a few times. The chain is built from TRBV5-4 and TRBJ1-2; D uncertain. Trimming pared 4 bases from V and 3 bases from J, leaving 13 bases between. This CDR3 is built from 14 residues. CDR1 is SGHNT, CDR2 YYREEE, per germline (reference sequence). DNA of the CDR3: TGTGCCAGCAGCATGAGTGAGATGGACTATGGCTACACCTTC. The encoded protein is CASSMSEMDYGYTF.

This clonotype was detected a few times. This sequence joins TRBV18 and TRBJ2-7; 7 nucleotides match TRBD2. The CDR3 sequence is 13 residues long. V lost 3 bases to trimming and J lost 3 bases; unmatched junction nucleotides: 2. Germline V gene lookup returns CDR1 KGHSH and CDR2 LQKENI. CDR3 sequence reads: CASSPAGVYEQYF. The CDR3, as DNA: TGTGCCAGCTCACCGGCGGGGGTCTACGAGCAGTACTTC.

For the CDR3, the DNA is TGTGCCAGCAGCCCCTCGGCTGCCGGGACTAGCGGCCAAGAGACCCAGTACTTC. Translating it yields CASSPSAAGTSGQETQYF. The chain joins TRBV3-1 to TRBJ2-5; 11 nucleotides align to TRBD2. The CDR3 is 18 amino acids. Per germline, CDR1 LGHDT and CDR2 YNNKEL (reference sequence). The ends lost 4 bases at V and 1 base at J; junction bases unmatched: 11.

This clonotype appeared many times. V gene TRBV19 combines with J gene TRBJ1-2; D uncertain. There are 13 residues in the CDR3. CDR1 LNHDA and CDR2 SQIVND come from the germline V gene (reference sequence). V was trimmed by 6 bases and J by 7 bases, leaving 15 bases between them. The CDR3 coding sequence is TGTGCCAGTAGGGCGGAAAAAGTAGGTGGCTACACCTTC. Its translation: CASRAEKVGGYTF.

This clonotype was counted ten times or more. The rearrangement links TRBV30 to TRBJ2-7; maybe TRBD1 (6 bases). The CDR3 runs to 12 residues. Germline CDR1 reads GTSNPN; CDR2 reads SVGIG (reference sequence). The V end was cut by 7 bases, the J end by 3 bases, with 13 bases between. CDR3 loop: CASQGGDYEQYF. The DNA for the CDR3 is TGTGCCTCACAGGGTGGGGACTACGAGCAGTACTTC.

The V gene is TRBV19, the J gene TRBJ2-1; TRBD2 matches 7 bases. Trimming removed 9 bases from V and 6 bases from J; junction bases left unmatched: 14. The CDR3 is 15 amino acids. Germline lookup yields CDR1 LNHDA and CDR2 SQIVND (reference sequence). The CDR3 reads CASKRGASSPNEQFF. Here the CDR3 DNA reads TGTGCCAGCAAGCGGGGCGCCAGCTCCCCCAATGAGCAGTTCTTC.

The V gene is TRBV7-2, the J gene TRBJ1-2; weak D call: TRBD1 (5 bases). From germline, CDR1 is SGHTA and CDR2 FQGNSA. This CDR3 region has 15 residues. V gave up 5 bases and J gave up 5 bases, with 18 bases separating them. The CDR3: CASSPGGGDGYGYTF. DNA for the CDR3: TGTGCCAGCAGCCCGGGTGGGGGGGACGGATATGGCTACACCTTC.

CDR3 in amino acids: CASSFKGRGTQYF. In DNA form, the CDR3 reads TGTGCCAGCAGTTTCAAGGGCCGGGGGACCCAGTACTTC. The J gene is TRBJ2-5, the V gene TRBV12-3 or TRBV12-4; possibly TRBD2 for D (5 bases). This CDR3 is built from 13 residues. V was pared by 3 bases and J by 7 bases, with 12 bases between.

This clonotype was found a few times. This rearrangement joins TRBV10-3 to TRBJ2-1; perhaps TRBD2 as D (6 bases). CDR3 size: 14 residues. Germline V CDR1 and CDR2: ENHRY, SYGVKD. V was pared by 4 bases and J by 5 bases, with 12 bases between. This chain's CDR3 is CAISARGLNNEQFF. The CDR3, as DNA: TGTGCCATCAGTGCTCGCGGACTAAACAATGAGCAGTTCTTC.